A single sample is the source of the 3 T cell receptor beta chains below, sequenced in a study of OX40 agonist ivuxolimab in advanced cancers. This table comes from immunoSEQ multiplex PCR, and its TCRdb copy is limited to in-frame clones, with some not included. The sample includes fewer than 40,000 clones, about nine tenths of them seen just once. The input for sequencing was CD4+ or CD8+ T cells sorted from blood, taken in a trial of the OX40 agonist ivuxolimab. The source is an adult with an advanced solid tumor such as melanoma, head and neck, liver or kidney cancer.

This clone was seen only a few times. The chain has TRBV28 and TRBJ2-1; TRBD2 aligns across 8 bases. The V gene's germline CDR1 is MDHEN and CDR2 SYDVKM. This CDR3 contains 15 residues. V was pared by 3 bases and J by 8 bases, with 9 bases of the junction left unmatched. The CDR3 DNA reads TGTGCCAGCAGTTTTTACTCGGGAGGGAGGGATGAGCAGTTCTTC. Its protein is CASSFYSGGRDEQFF.

The CDR3 loop reads CASSHIQGVEQPQHF. The CDR3, as DNA: TGTGCCAGCAGCCATATACAGGGTGTCGAGCAGCCCCAGCATTTT. The rearrangement uses TRBV4-2 and TRBJ1-5; D possibly corresponds to TRBD1 (6 bases). This CDR3 has 15 residues. V lost 3 bases and J lost 7, with 16 bases in between. Per germline, CDR1 LGHNA and CDR2 YNFKEQ.

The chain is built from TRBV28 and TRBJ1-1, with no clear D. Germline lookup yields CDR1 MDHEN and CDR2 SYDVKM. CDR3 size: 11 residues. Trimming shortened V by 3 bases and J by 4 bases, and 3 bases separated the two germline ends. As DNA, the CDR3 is TGTGCCAGCAGTTTTGGCACTGAAGCTTTCTTT. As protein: CASSFGTEAFF.